This T cell receptor (beta chain) was recovered during a study of human T cells and chemical hapten exposure (dated by TCRdb to 2020 to 2023). For context, the study as a whole: For sensitization, 2% DPC in acetone was applied to a 2 cm by 2 cm area of upper inner arm skin. The study tracked peripheral blood TCR repertoire changes in vivo during primary and secondary sensitization to the hapten diphenylcyclopropenone (DPC) in alopecia patients. Patch tests used Finn chambers with 0.01% DPC on the upper back, scored after 6 days by International Contact Dermatitis Research Group standards. Throughout the roughly 25-week study period, patients were also given weekly therapeutic DPC doses on the scalp. Alopecia areata with under or over 50% scalp involvement, alopecia totalis and alopecia universalis were represented in the patient cohort, which was mostly female. The libraries were sequenced as a pool, and the TCR yield per sample differed mostly because of small variations in library volumes within the pool. Patient blood was sampled pre-sensitization (week 0) and at 2, 6 and about 24 weeks after DPC sensitization. For TCR sequencing, blood came from twenty-nine alopecia patients at anywhere from one to four time points (pre-sensitization, 2, 6 and 24 weeks). Points the paper makes about the study in general: Patch test score correlated positively with the number of PT1 expanded TCRs, reaching significance at thresholds 8, 16 and 32 but not at 4. After repeated subsampling, changes were observed in the strength of the expansion versus patch-test correlation and in the threshold at which the correlation became significant. DPC sensitization did not change the number of TCRs with a frequency above 1 in 1000, and there was no evidence of changes in global repertoire structure. Expanded TCRs formed significantly more large CDR3 similarity clusters than pre-sensitization or healthy control sets, consistent with antigen-driven responses. Because every patient had alopecia, a presumed autoimmune disease, the patients' immune response might differ from that of healthy individuals.

The intended sense of this specimen's time point label: pre-sensitization, week 0. According to the study, the label for this sample's treatment or condition signals: therapeutic diphenylcyclopropenone sensitization with weekly scalp DPC. At every patch-test visit, the blood draw took place before the patch test was put on. Patients were eligible if aged 18 to 70, diagnosed with alopecia and judged suitable for DPC therapy, and pregnant patients were excluded. Total RNA was isolated from unfractionated whole blood collected in Tempus Blood RNA tubes. This clonotype was picked up many times. The specificity of this receptor is unknown. Base qualities were left out, and no much larger clone turns up one base away. The method behind the library was RACE. The run used a NextSeq 500. During library preparation, unique molecular identifiers were attached to individual cDNA molecules so that TCRs could be counted in a quantitative, reproducible way. Each blood RNA sample was used to sequence both TCR alpha and TCR beta chains. For the original study's pipeline: The median number of TCRs per sample was roughly 98,000, ranging from about 20,000 to 690,600. V, J and CDR3 annotation of the TCR reads was carried out using the Decombinator software suite. Every sample was subsampled to the same number of TCRs (28,000) for the PS versus PT1 abundance plots. TCRs were defined as expanded if absent before sensitization and observed at least eight times at the 2-week time point. TCRdb trimmed public reads at Q25 via fastp, called clones via MiXCR and kept in-frame beta chains. CDR3 protein duplicates are merged, each entry listing the most common genes and DNA. TCRdb, not the authors, supplied the V and J calls. This sample gives fewer than 60,000 distinct CDR3 sequences in total; approximately 11% of them show up just once. About 4% of the sample lies in the top ten.

The CDR3 sequence holds 18 residues, the cysteine and phenylalanine included. Here the CDR3 DNA is all that survives: 54 bases in frame from base 1. The germline V gene yields SGHVS for CDR1 and FQNEAQ for CDR2. Trimmed from V: 2 bases; trimmed from J: 0 bases; junction bases lacking a gene match: 1. The chain is encoded by TRBV7-8 joined to TRBJ2-2; TRBD2 fits 15 bases in the junction. The TCR sequence derives from a woman in her 40s with alopecia areata. Some clones in this sample may be carry-over from other donors' samples. Sequencing used whole blood, obtained in connection with sensitization to the hapten diphenylcyclopropenone (DPC). The DNA sequence is as follows: TGTGCCAGCAGCTTACGGACTAGCGGGGGGGCGAACACCGGGGAGCTGTTTTTT. This gives the protein CASSLRTSGGANTGELFF.